The 32 T cell receptor beta chains below all came from one sample that was sequenced in a study of blood T cell repertoires in COVID-19. Profiling relied on immunoSEQ multiplex PCR, and the TCRdb table lists in-frame clones only, not all of them. The repertoire holds some 670,000 clones, with about nine tenths as singletons. The sequencing sample was made of peripheral blood. These receptors were collected from a woman aged 18 to 35 with acute or convalescent COVID-19.

The J gene is TRBJ1-2, the V gene TRBV12-3 or TRBV12-4; D gene ambiguous. The ends were cut back, 8 bases at V and 0 bases at J, with 10 bases in the middle. The CDR3 has 13 amino acids. DNA for the CDR3: TGTGCCAGCCAACCCGAGCCTAACTATGGCTACACCTTC. This sequence encodes CASQPEPNYGYTF.

This sequence joins TRBV6-1 and TRBJ1-1; D gene ambiguous. Germline values: CDR1 MNHNS, CDR2 SASEGT. The V end lost 1 base, the J end lost 5 bases, and 14 bases lay between the germline ends. There are 15 residues in the CDR3. The CDR3 reads CASSEEAGGYTEAFF. DNA for the CDR3: TGTGCCAGCAGTGAAGAGGCGGGAGGGTATACTGAAGCTTTCTTT.

V and J are TRBV5-1 and TRBJ2-3; D uncertain. Trimming pared 0 bases from V and 5 bases from J, leaving 10 bases between. Per germline, CDR1 SGHRS and CDR2 YFSETQ. The CDR3 totals 14 residues. CDR3 in DNA: TGCGCCAGCAGCTTGGACTGGGCCCGAGATACGCAGTATTTT. Translating gives CASSLDWARDTQYF. Drawing the rest from reference TRBV5-1 and TRBJ2-3, the complete variable domain is KAGVTQTPRYLIKTRGQQVTLSCSPISGHRSVSWYQQTPGQGLQFLFEYFSETQRNKGNFPGRFSGRQFSNSRSEMNVSTLELGDSALYLCASSLDWARDTQYFGPGTRLTVL.

The chain joins TRBV24-1 to TRBJ1-5, with 10 bases identical to TRBD1. J lost 3 bases, V lost 9 bases, and 13 bases had no gene match. The length of the CDR3 is 17 residues. Germline CDR1 and CDR2: KGHDR and SFDVKD. The CDR3 coding sequence is TGTGCCACCGGACTGACCGGGACAGGGGACCTCAATCAGCCCCAGCATTTT. It codes for CATGLTGTGDLNQPQHF.

The chain recombines TRBV5-1 with TRBJ1-1; TRBD1 aligns across 8 bases. The CDR3 loop spans 17 amino acids. The germline CDR1 and CDR2 sequences are SGHRS and YFSETQ. J lost 2 bases, V lost 2 bases, and 11 bases had no gene match. CDR3: CASSLGVNRGVNTEAFF. The CDR3 DNA follows: TGCGCCAGCAGCTTAGGGGTAAACAGGGGGGTTAACACTGAAGCTTTCTTT.

CDR3 region: CAISEGDYNSPLHF. CDR3 nucleotides: TGTGCCATCAGTGAGGGAGATTATAATTCACCCCTCCACTTT. The rearrangement uses TRBV10-3 and TRBJ1-6; D gene ambiguous. Germline loops: CDR1 ENHRY, CDR2 SYGVKD. The CDR3 has 14 residues. Between the trimmed V and J ends, which lost 2 bases and 4 bases, there was a span of 6 bases.

The V gene is TRBV7-9, the J gene TRBJ2-2, with TRBD2 as a possible D gene (6 bases). V was shortened by 5 bases and J by 6 bases, with 22 bases between the two germline ends. This CDR3 spans 17 amino acids. Germline assignment: CDR1 SEHNR and CDR2 FQNEAQ (reference sequence). CDR3: CASSDPPAGIRSGELFF. The CDR3 DNA reads as TGTGCCAGCAGCGACCCCCCCGCGGGGATTCGATCCGGGGAGCTGTTTTTT. The whole variable domain, remainder taken from reference TRBV7-9 and TRBJ2-2, is DTGVSQNPRHKITKRGQNVTFRCDPISEHNRLYWYRQTLGQGPEFLTYFQNEAQLEKSRLLSDRFSAERPKGSFSTLEIQRTEQGDSAMYLCASSDPPAGIRSGELFFGEGSRLTVL.

The J gene is TRBJ1-2, the V gene TRBV11-2; 8 nucleotides match TRBD1. The CDR3 consists of 15 residues. The V gene's germline CDR1 is SGHAT and CDR2 FQNNGV. The V and J ends lost 0 bases and 7 bases, in that order; junction bases with no gene match: 7. The CDR3 bases are TGTGCCAGCAGCTTAGATCGGACAGGGAAGGCTGGCTACACCTTC. Encoded protein: CASSLDRTGKAGYTF. Combining the CDR3 with reference TRBV11-2 and TRBJ1-2 gives the whole variable domain EAGVAQSPRYKIIEKRQSVAFWCNPISGHATLYWYQQILGQGPKLLIQFQNNGVVDDSQLPKDRFSAERLKGVDSTLKIQPAKLEDSAVYLCASSLDRTGKAGYTFGSGTRLTVV.

As regards this clone: This sample includes further DNA sequences coding for the same CDR3. The V and J genes are TRBV18 and TRBJ1-2, with D possibly being TRBD1 (6 bases). This CDR3 has 14 amino acids. V lost 3 bases and J 3 bases, leaving 11 bases between the germline ends. Per germline, CDR1 KGHSH and CDR2 LQKENI. The CDR3 DNA sequence: TGTGCCAGCTCACCTTCGACAGGAGACTATGGCTACACCTTC. Its protein is CASSPSTGDYGYTF. Full variable domain (outside the CDR3, taken from reference TRBV18 and TRBJ1-2): NAGVMQNPRHLVRRRGQEARLRCSPMKGHSHVYWYRQLPEEGLKFMVYLQKENIIDESGMPKERFSAEFPKEGPSILRIQQVVRGDSAAYFCASSPSTGDYGYTFGSGTRLTVV.

The J gene is TRBJ1-1, the V gene TRBV5-4; TRBD1 aligns across 7 bases. The CDR3 has 16 amino acids. With 2 bases clipped from V and 1 base from J, the junction kept 8 bases outside the gene matches. CDR1 and CDR2 (germline): SGHNT, YYREEE (reference sequence). For the CDR3, the DNA is TGTGCCAGCAGCTTCCCCAGGGGGACCGCGAACACTGAAGCTTTCTTT. It yields the protein CASSFPRGTANTEAFF. The variable domain in full, completed from reference TRBV5-4 and TRBJ1-1, reads ETGVTQSPTHLIKTRGQQVTLRCSSQSGHNTVSWYQQALGQGPQFIFQYYREEENGRGNFPPRFSGLQFPNYSSELNVNALELDDSALYLCASSFPRGTANTEAFFGQGTRLTVV.

The chain has TRBV7-6 and TRBJ2-7; TRBD1 matches at 10 bases. There are 16 residues in the CDR3. The germline V gene encodes CDR1 SGHVS and CDR2 FNYEAQ. The V segment lost 1 base and the J segment 5 bases; nucleotides outside the gene matches: 8. In DNA, the CDR3 is TGTGCCAGCAGCTTAGGGTGGGGGACAGGGGACCACGAGCAGTACTTC. It codes for CASSLGWGTGDHEQYF.

The CDR3 spells CASSYRPERRQTSSYEQYF. CDR3 nucleotide sequence: TGTGCCAGCAGTTACCGACCGGAAAGGCGGCAGACCAGCTCCTACGAGCAGTACTTC. The chain employs TRBV6-7 and TRBJ2-7, with no clear D. Being an ORF, TRBV6-7 has a function that is uncertain. Trimming took 2 bases from V and 0 from J, leaving 23 bases between them. This CDR3 is 19 amino acids long.

The table lists this clone with a count of one. This chain connects TRBV7-3 to TRBJ1-1; D is unresolved. The CDR3 contains 16 residues. V was trimmed by 2 bases and J by 0 bases, leaving 13 bases between them. Germline CDR1 and CDR2: SGHTA and FQGTGA. Here the CDR3 DNA reads TGTGCCAGCAGCTTAGCGGGCGGGCGGTTGAACACTGAAGCTTTCTTT. Its protein is CASSLAGGRLNTEAFF.

The rearrangement links TRBV29-1 to TRBJ1-2; D uncertain. Trimming cost V 2 bases and J 0 bases, with 22 bases left between them. CDR1 SQVTM and CDR2 ANQGSEA come from the germline V gene. The CDR3 extends over 18 amino acids. The CDR3, as DNA: TGCAGCGTTGAAAGGTTTAGGCCAGCGAGGAAAGCTAACTATGGCTACACCTTC. Translation gives CSVERFRPARKANYGYTF.

The table lists this clone with a count of one. The chain combines TRBV5-6 with TRBJ2-1; possible D gene TRBD2, 6 bases. V lost 5 bases to trimming and J lost 0 bases, with 18 bases between them. Germline loops: CDR1 SGHDT, CDR2 YYEEEE. The CDR3 loop spans 17 amino acids. Written as DNA, the CDR3 is TGTGCCAGCAGGAGAGAATGGGGGGTGGACTCCTACAATGAGCAGTTCTTC. It is translated as CASRREWGVDSYNEQFF.

This clone has more than one count but fewer than ten. The rearrangement uses TRBV23-1 and TRBJ1-3; 7 nucleotides match TRBD1. TRBV23-1 is an ORF, with its function uncertain. The CDR3 is 20 amino acids. Trimming at V came to 2 bases and at J to 0 bases, leaving 16 bases not matched to a gene. The CDR3 sequence is CASSQATGIRADTSGNTIYF. The CDR3, as DNA: TGCGCCAGCAGTCAAGCGACAGGGATCCGGGCCGATACCTCTGGAAACACCATATATTTT.

The J gene is TRBJ1-5, the V gene TRBV19, with 10 bases identical to TRBD1. The ends lost 6 bases at V and 5 bases at J; junction bases unmatched: 7. The length of the CDR3 is 15 residues. CDR1 and CDR2 (germline): LNHDA, SQIVND (reference sequence). The CDR3 DNA is TGTGCCAGTAGCCGAACCGGGACAGGGGATCAGCCCCAGCATTTT. It yields the protein CASSRTGTGDQPQHF.

The DNA of the CDR3 is TGTGCCAGCAGTTTGACCGGGACAGGGTCAAATCAGCCCCAGCATTTT. This encodes CASSLTGTGSNQPQHF. The rearrangement links TRBV7-9 to TRBJ1-5, with 9 bases matching TRBD1. The CDR3 is made up of 16 amino acids. The trim removed 6 bases at V and 4 bases at J, leaving 10 bases unmatched. Germline V lookup: CDR1 SEHNR, CDR2 FQNEAQ (reference sequence). Complete variable domain (other parts from reference TRBV7-9 and TRBJ1-5): DTGVSQNPRHKITKRGQNVTFRCDPISEHNRLYWYRQTLGQGPEFLTYFQNEAQLEKSRLLSDRFSAERPKGSFSTLEIQRTEQGDSAMYLCASSLTGTGSNQPQHFGDGTRLSIL.

Details on this clone: This sample also contains other DNA sequences that code for the same CDR3. The chain joins TRBV5-6 to TRBJ2-7; unclear D gene. The CDR3 covers 15 residues. V was pared by 0 bases and J by 2 bases, with 12 bases between. From germline, CDR1 is SGHDT and CDR2 YYEEEE. CDR3 sequence reads: CASSLGVAGPYEQYF. The CDR3 DNA follows: TGTGCCAGCAGCTTGGGCGTGGCAGGCCCCTACGAGCAGTACTTC.

This rearrangement joins TRBV19 to TRBJ1-1; 8 bases match TRBD1. V lost 5 bases and J lost 4; bases outside the gene matches: 9. The germline V gene encodes CDR1 LNHDA and CDR2 SQIVND (reference sequence). The CDR3 runs 15 residues. The CDR3 nucleotides are TGTGCCAGTAGTGATGGGACAGGTGGGGGCACTGAAGCTTTCTTT. The encoded protein is CASSDGTGGGTEAFF. The entire variable domain, with the rest obtained from reference TRBV19 and TRBJ1-1, is as follows: DGGITQSPKYLFRKEGQNVTLSCEQNLNHDAMYWYRQDPGQGLRLIYYSQIVNDFQKGDIAEGYSVSREKKESFPLTVTSAQKNPTAFYLCASSDGTGGGTEAFFGQGTRLTVV.

This chain links TRBV9 with TRBJ2-1; 7 bases align to TRBD2. From germline, CDR1 is SGDLS and CDR2 YYNGEE. The CDR3 length is 16 residues. Trimming took 3 bases from V and 4 from J; bases not matched to a gene: 10. The CDR3 spells CASSASGDQSYNEQFF. CDR3 DNA sequence: TGTGCCAGCAGCGCGAGCGGGGACCAATCATACAATGAGCAGTTCTTC.

A single count supports this clone. This chain connects TRBV27 to TRBJ2-5, with D maybe TRBD1 (6 bases). This CDR3 has 13 amino acids. Germline CDR1 MNHEY, CDR2 SMNVEV (reference sequence). V was pared by 6 bases and J by 0 bases, with 8 bases between. The chain's CDR3 is CASSRTDQETQYF. Written as DNA, the CDR3 is TGTGCCAGCAGCCGGACAGACCAAGAGACCCAGTACTTC.

This sequence joins TRBV3-1 (or the pseudogene TRBV3-2) and TRBJ2-7; D unresolved. The V and J ends lost 1 base and 6 bases respectively, with 13 bases between them. CDR1 and CDR2 from the germline V gene are LGHDT and YNNKEL (reference sequence). The CDR3 is made up of 14 amino acids. The CDR3 protein is CASSQGWFPVEQYF. The CDR3 DNA reads as TGTGCCAGCAGCCAAGGTTGGTTCCCGGTCGAGCAGTACTTC.

This chain uses TRBV6-4 with TRBJ1-1; TRBD1 aligns across 10 bases. The CDR3 totals 13 residues. The junction had 3 bases not matched to a gene; V was cut back by 6 bases and J by 5 bases. Looked up from germline, CDR1 is MRHNA and CDR2 is SNTAGT. CDR3 protein: CASRGTGETEAFF. Here the CDR3 DNA reads TGTGCCAGCAGGGGGACAGGGGAGACTGAAGCTTTCTTT.

This sequence joins TRBV9 and TRBJ1-2, with a tentative D call TRBD1 (5 bases). The germline V gene encodes CDR1 SGDLS and CDR2 YYNGEE. The CDR3 consists of 15 residues. Trimming removed 4 bases at V and 0 bases at J, with 13 bases between. The CDR3 DNA reads as TGTGCCAGCAGCCAGGGACGGGGGGCTAACTATGGCTACACCTTC. Its translation: CASSQGRGANYGYTF.

V and J are TRBV19 and TRBJ1-1; no firm D call. The CDR3 length is 14 residues. Trimming removed 3 bases from V and 1 base from J, with 9 bases in between. Looked up from germline, CDR1 is LNHDA and CDR2 is SQIVND (reference sequence). The CDR3 reads CASSMDSGNTEAFF. CDR3 DNA: TGTGCCAGTAGTATGGACTCGGGGAACACTGAAGCTTTCTTT.

The genes are TRBV5-1 and TRBJ2-1; D is perhaps TRBD2 (6 bases). V lost 4 bases and J 8 bases, leaving 13 bases between the germline ends. Germline assignment: CDR1 SGHRS and CDR2 YFSETQ. The CDR3 is 13 amino acids. The CDR3 nucleotides are TGCGCCAGCAGCCTAGGACTATCCGATGAGCAGTTCTTC. Protein product: CASSLGLSDEQFF.

This chain links TRBV27 with TRBJ1-1; 10 bases map to TRBD1. Trimming removed 5 bases from V and 5 bases from J; junction bases left unmatched: 5. The CDR3 is 14 amino acids. Looked up from germline, CDR1 is MNHEY and CDR2 is SMNVEV (reference sequence). The CDR3 DNA sequence: TGTGCCAGCAGTCCCGGGACAGGGGAGACTGAAGCTTTCTTT. Encoded protein: CASSPGTGETEAFF.

Here the CDR3 DNA reads TGTGCCAGCAGCTTGTCGACAGATACACCCCTCCACTTT. It is translated as CASSLSTDTPLHF. The chain employs TRBV7-2 and TRBJ1-6; a weak D match, TRBD1 (5 bases). Germline V CDR1 and CDR2: SGHTA, FQGNSA. This CDR3 is 13 amino acids long. The V and J ends lost 3 bases and 11 bases respectively, with 11 bases between them.

This clone was found once. The CDR3 loop is CASSPPGQGLAAAYEQYF. The CDR3, as DNA: TGTGCCAGCTCACCACCGGGACAGGGACTAGCGGCGGCCTACGAGCAGTACTTC. The chain employs TRBV18 and TRBJ2-7, with 11 bases fitting TRBD2. V lost 0 bases to trimming and J lost 2 bases; unmatched junction nucleotides: 9. Germline values: CDR1 KGHSH, CDR2 LQKENI. This CDR3 region has 18 residues.

The gene calls are TRBV5-5 and TRBJ2-1; TRBD1 is a possible D gene (6 bases). The CDR3 is 13 residues long. Trimming left V 6 bases short and J 7 bases short, with 14 bases between. Germline loops: CDR1 SGHKS, CDR2 YYEKEE (reference sequence). The DNA of the CDR3 is TGTGCCAGCACCAACCACAGGGTTAATGAGCAGTTCTTC. Residues: CASTNHRVNEQFF.

CDR3 region: CACNSRSYNSPLHF. As DNA, the CDR3 is TGTGCCTGTAACTCTCGCTCCTATAATTCACCCCTCCACTTT. The chain links TRBV30 to TRBJ1-6; D gene uncertain. This CDR3 has 14 amino acids. V was clipped by 6 bases and J by 0 bases, with 9 bases between them. Germline values: CDR1 GTSNPN, CDR2 SVGIG (reference sequence).